Presented here are 18 T cell receptor beta chains from one specimen sequenced in a study of cytomegalovirus exposure and HLA in healthy donors. Both 60 Vbeta primers and 13 Jbeta primers went into the PCR. The repertoire was sequenced with immunoSEQ multiplex PCR; TCRdb's copy has only in-frame clones and lacks some. The table records 150,000 to 200,000 clones, about 81% of them present only once. The material sequenced was PBMCs. The receptors were gathered from a young woman in good health and CMV-seronegative.

The chain combines TRBV7-8 with TRBJ2-3; D gene ambiguous. This CDR3 has 14 amino acids. The germline gives CDR1 SGHVS, CDR2 FQNEAQ. Trimming removed 8 bases at V and 4 bases at J, with 16 bases between. CDR3: CASRFGWSADTQYF. The DNA of the CDR3 is TGTGCCAGCCGGTTTGGGTGGAGCGCAGATACGCAGTATTTT.

This clone was observed a single time. The chain is built from TRBV18 and TRBJ2-7, with 9 bases fitting TRBD1. In germline, CDR1 is KGHSH, CDR2 LQKENI. The V gene end was trimmed by 6 bases and the J gene end by 4 bases; junction bases not matched to a gene: 16. The CDR3 runs to 17 residues. In nucleotides, the CDR3 is TGTGCCAGCTCCTTTATAACGGGACAGGGAATAGAATACGAGCAGTACTTC. As protein: CASSFITGQGIEYEQYF.

The V call is TRBV27, the J call TRBJ2-1; the D gene is possibly TRBD1 (5 bases). Germline V gene sequence: CDR1 MNHEY, CDR2 SMNVEV (reference sequence). The CDR3 runs to 16 residues. V shed 6 bases and J shed 3 bases, with 18 bases lying between them. The chain's CDR3 is CASSISGWESYNEQFF. The CDR3, as DNA: TGTGCCAGCAGCATCTCAGGGTGGGAAAGCTACAATGAGCAGTTCTTC.

The chain joins TRBV5-8 to TRBJ2-2, with D unresolved. CDR1 and CDR2 (germline): SGHTS, YDEGEE. V lost 2 bases and J lost 3, with 8 bases in between. The CDR3 covers 14 residues. This chain's CDR3 is CASSFLSYTGELFF. The CDR3 nucleotides read TGTGCCAGCAGCTTTTTGTCCTACACCGGGGAGCTGTTTTTT.

This chain links TRBV7-9 with TRBJ2-1; 9 positions match TRBD2. The CDR3 spans 17 residues. Germline V gives CDR1 SEHNR, CDR2 FQNEAQ (reference sequence). The trim removed 2 bases at V and 2 bases at J, leaving 7 bases unmatched. CDR3 bases: TGTGCCAGCAGCTTAAACTACCGACTAGCGGCCTACAATGAGCAGTTCTTC. As protein: CASSLNYRLAAYNEQFF. Supplemented by reference TRBV7-9 and TRBJ2-1, the full variable domain reads DTGVSQNPRHKITKRGQNVTFRCDPISEHNRLYWYRQTLGQGPEFLTYFQNEAQLEKSRLLSDRFSAERPKGSFSTLEIQRTEQGDSAMYLCASSLNYRLAAYNEQFFGPGTRLTVL.

The chain recombines TRBV29-1 with TRBJ1-2, with D perhaps matching TRBD1 (5 bases). With 3 bases removed from V and 13 bases from J, the gap between germline ends came to 18 bases. The CDR3 has 12 residues. Germline V gene data show CDR1 as SQVTM and CDR2 as ANQGSEA. CDR3 sequence (DNA): TGCAGCGTTGAGGCAGGGTCTTTTTCTTCCACCTTC. Encoded protein: CSVEAGSFSSTF.

The chain is built from TRBV7-2 and TRBJ2-7, with a tentative D call TRBD2 (5 bases). Germline V lookup: CDR1 SGHTA, CDR2 FQGNSA. The CDR3 length is 14 residues. V lost 1 base and J lost 3, with 10 bases in between. The CDR3 DNA follows: TGTGCCAGCAGCTTAGAGGGAGTGAGCTACGAGCAGTACTTC. Translating it yields CASSLEGVSYEQYF.

This chain joins TRBV2 and TRBJ2-3, with D maybe TRBD2 (5 bases). The CDR3 contains 16 residues. The V end was cut by 5 bases, the J end by 5 bases, with 20 bases between. Germline V lookup: CDR1 SNHLY, CDR2 FYNNEI. This chain's CDR3 is CASSPRRSGAGDTQYF. CDR3 DNA sequence: TGTGCCAGCAGTCCCCGGAGGAGCGGTGCGGGAGATACGCAGTATTTT.

The gene calls are TRBV7-2 and TRBJ1-1; perhaps TRBD1 as D (5 bases). The CDR3 length is 15 residues. Germline CDR1 and CDR2: SGHTA and FQGNSA. Trimming left V 2 bases short and J 7 bases short, with 17 bases between. The CDR3 is CASSLQGQTGGEAFF. The CDR3 region has the DNA TGTGCCAGCAGCTTACAAGGGCAGACGGGGGGTGAAGCTTTCTTT.

V gene TRBV10-2 combines with J gene TRBJ2-7; 8 bases match TRBD1. The CDR3 has 15 residues. CDR1 and CDR2 (germline): WSHSY, SAAADI. Germline trimming cut 6 bases from V and 5 bases from J; bases unmatched to any gene: 12. CDR3 nucleotides: TGCGCCAGCAGCGACAGGGGAACTTTGTATGACGAGCAGTACTTC. It encodes CASSDRGTLYDEQYF.

CDR3 loop: CSVWGDYEQFF. Here the CDR3 DNA reads TGCAGCGTTTGGGGAGACTATGAGCAGTTCTTC. The V gene is TRBV29-1, the J gene TRBJ2-1; D possibly corresponds to TRBD2 (5 bases). The CDR3 length is 11 residues. Trimming pared 5 bases from V and 8 bases from J, leaving 10 bases between. Germline loops: CDR1 SQVTM, CDR2 ANQGSEA.

J is TRBJ2-5 and V is TRBV30; D remains unclear. This CDR3 spans 13 amino acids. Germline CDR1 reads GTSNPN; CDR2 reads SVGIG (reference sequence). With 0 bases removed from V and 2 bases from J, the gap between germline ends came to 7 bases. CDR3 protein: CAWSVGDQETQYF. In DNA, the CDR3 is TGTGCCTGGAGTGTCGGTGATCAAGAGACCCAGTACTTC.

The J gene is TRBJ2-2, the V gene TRBV7-2, with D perhaps matching TRBD2 (6 bases). The germline CDR1 and CDR2 sequences are SGHTA and FQGNSA. The CDR3 is 13 residues long. Trimming removed 2 bases from V and 6 bases from J, with 7 bases in between. DNA of the CDR3: TGTGCCAGCAGCTTATGGGGGGCCGGGGAGCTGTTTTTT. This gives the protein CASSLWGAGELFF.

The chain links TRBV10-3 to TRBJ1-4, with TRBD1 as a possible D gene (6 bases). Germline V gene lookup returns CDR1 ENHRY and CDR2 SYGVKD. This CDR3 has 15 residues. V shed 3 bases and J shed 5 bases, with 13 bases lying between them. CDR3 loop: CAISDGRTENEKLFF. In nucleotides, the CDR3 is TGTGCCATCAGTGATGGAAGGACAGAAAATGAAAAACTGTTTTTT.

The chain uses TRBV5-4 and TRBJ2-3; unclear D gene. This CDR3 contains 18 residues. Trimming removed 0 bases at V and 0 bases at J, with 17 bases between. Per the germline V gene, CDR1 is SGHNT and CDR2 is YYREEE (reference sequence). Written as DNA, the CDR3 is TGTGCCAGCAGCTTGGAGGTCCGGGTCGGTACTAGCACAGATACGCAGTATTTT. Its protein product is CASSLEVRVGTSTDTQYF.

This clone was seen a handful of times. The chain combines TRBV28 with TRBJ2-2, with D perhaps matching TRBD2 (5 bases). The CDR3 sequence is 16 residues long. V was cut by 6 bases and J by 0 bases, with 14 bases left in between. Per the germline V gene, CDR1 is MDHEN and CDR2 is SYDVKM. DNA for the CDR3: TGTGCCAGCAGCTTGGTAGGAGGTACGAACACCGGGGAGCTGTTTTTT. Protein: CASSLVGGTNTGELFF.

This clone has a handful of counts. The V call is TRBV28, the J call TRBJ1-1; no definite D call. The CDR3 runs to 13 residues. Trimming removed 4 bases from V and 3 bases from J, with 9 bases in between. In germline, CDR1 is MDHEN, CDR2 SYDVKM. In nucleotides, the CDR3 is TGTGCCAGCAGTTCTAGAGTATACACTGAAGCTTTCTTT. It translates to CASSSRVYTEAFF. The variable domain in full, with the rest retrieved from reference TRBV28 and TRBJ1-1, is DVKVTQSSRYLVKRTGEKVFLECVQDMDHENMFWYRQDPGLGLRLIYFSYDVKMKEKGDIPEGYSVSREKKERFSLILESASTNQTSMYLCASSSRVYTEAFFGQGTRLTVV.

The chain carries TRBV28 and TRBJ2-5, with a tentative D call TRBD1 (5 bases). V lost 4 bases, J lost 6 bases, and 18 bases lay in between. The CDR3 consists of 15 residues. Per germline, CDR1 MDHEN and CDR2 SYDVKM. CDR3 nucleotides: TGTGCCAGCAGTTCCTCCACAGGAAAACGAAAGACCCAGTACTTC. This codes for CASSSSTGKRKTQYF. Using reference TRBV28 and TRBJ2-5 for the parts outside the CDR3, the full variable domain is DVKVTQSSRYLVKRTGEKVFLECVQDMDHENMFWYRQDPGLGLRLIYFSYDVKMKEKGDIPEGYSVSREKKERFSLILESASTNQTSMYLCASSSSTGKRKTQYFGPGTRLLVL.